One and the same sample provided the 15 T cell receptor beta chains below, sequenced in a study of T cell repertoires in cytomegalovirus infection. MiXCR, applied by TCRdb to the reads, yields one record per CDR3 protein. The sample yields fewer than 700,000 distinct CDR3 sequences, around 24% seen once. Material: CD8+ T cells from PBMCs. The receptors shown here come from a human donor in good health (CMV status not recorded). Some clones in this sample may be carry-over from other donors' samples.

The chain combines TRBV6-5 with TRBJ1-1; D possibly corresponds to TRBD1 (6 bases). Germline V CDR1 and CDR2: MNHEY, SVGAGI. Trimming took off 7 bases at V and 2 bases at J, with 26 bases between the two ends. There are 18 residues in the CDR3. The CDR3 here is CASTATTTGHLINTEAFF. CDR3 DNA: TGTGCCAGCACCGCAACGACCACGGGACACCTTATAAACACTGAAGCTTTCTTT.

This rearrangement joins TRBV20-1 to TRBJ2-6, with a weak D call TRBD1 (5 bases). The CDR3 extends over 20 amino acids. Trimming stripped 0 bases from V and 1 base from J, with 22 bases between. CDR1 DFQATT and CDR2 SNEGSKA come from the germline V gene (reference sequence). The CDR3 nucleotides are TGCAGTGCTAGAGATTATGTGGGGCGTCTCAGGTGGTCTGGGGCCAACGTCCTGACTTTC. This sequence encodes CSARDYVGRLRWSGANVLTF.

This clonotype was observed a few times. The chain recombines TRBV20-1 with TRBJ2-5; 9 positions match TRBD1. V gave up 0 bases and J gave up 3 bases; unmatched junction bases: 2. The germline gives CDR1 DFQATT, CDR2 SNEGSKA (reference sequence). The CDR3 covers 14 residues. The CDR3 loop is CSAREGDREETQYF. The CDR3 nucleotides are TGCAGTGCTAGAGAAGGGGACAGGGAAGAGACCCAGTACTTC.

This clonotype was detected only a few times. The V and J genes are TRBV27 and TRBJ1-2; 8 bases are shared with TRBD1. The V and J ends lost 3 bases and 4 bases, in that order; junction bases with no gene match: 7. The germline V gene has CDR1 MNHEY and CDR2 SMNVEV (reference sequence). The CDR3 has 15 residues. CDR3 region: CASSFFQGARYGYTF. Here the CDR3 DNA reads TGTGCCAGCAGTTTCTTCCAGGGGGCTCGCTATGGCTACACCTTC.

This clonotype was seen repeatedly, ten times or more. Here the CDR3 reads CASSSPSGTRGYNEQFF. For the CDR3, the DNA is TGTGCCAGCAGTTCCCCCTCCGGGACTAGGGGGTACAATGAGCAGTTCTTC. This sequence joins TRBV2 and TRBJ2-1; 8 bases are shared with TRBD2. The CDR3 sequence is 17 residues long. Trimming took 5 bases from V and 4 from J; bases not matched to a gene: 13. The germline gives CDR1 SNHLY, CDR2 FYNNEI.

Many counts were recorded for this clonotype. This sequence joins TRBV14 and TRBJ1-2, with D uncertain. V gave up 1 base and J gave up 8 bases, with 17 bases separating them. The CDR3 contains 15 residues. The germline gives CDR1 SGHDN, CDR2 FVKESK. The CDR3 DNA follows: TGTGCCAGCAGCCAAGGAACCACAGTGGGCAGGGGCTACACCTTC. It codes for CASSQGTTVGRGYTF.

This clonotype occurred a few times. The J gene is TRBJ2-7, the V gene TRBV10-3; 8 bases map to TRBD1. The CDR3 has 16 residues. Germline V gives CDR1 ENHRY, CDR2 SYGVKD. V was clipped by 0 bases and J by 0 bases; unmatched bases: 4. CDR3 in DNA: TGTGCCATCAGTGAGTCTTGGACAGGGAGCTCCTACGAGCAGTACTTC. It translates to CAISESWTGSSYEQYF.

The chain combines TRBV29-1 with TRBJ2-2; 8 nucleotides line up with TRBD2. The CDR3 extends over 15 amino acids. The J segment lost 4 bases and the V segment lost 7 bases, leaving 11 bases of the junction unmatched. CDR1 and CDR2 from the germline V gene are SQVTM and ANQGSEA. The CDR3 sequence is CSATPGTRATGELFF. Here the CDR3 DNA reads TGCAGCGCCACTCCCGGGACTAGGGCCACCGGGGAGCTGTTTTTT.

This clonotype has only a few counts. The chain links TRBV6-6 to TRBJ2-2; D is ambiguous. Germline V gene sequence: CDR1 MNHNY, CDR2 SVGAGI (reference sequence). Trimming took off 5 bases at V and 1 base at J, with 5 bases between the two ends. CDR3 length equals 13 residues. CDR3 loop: CASSNRNTGELFF. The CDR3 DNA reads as TGTGCCAGCAGTAATCGGAACACCGGGGAGCTGTTTTTT.

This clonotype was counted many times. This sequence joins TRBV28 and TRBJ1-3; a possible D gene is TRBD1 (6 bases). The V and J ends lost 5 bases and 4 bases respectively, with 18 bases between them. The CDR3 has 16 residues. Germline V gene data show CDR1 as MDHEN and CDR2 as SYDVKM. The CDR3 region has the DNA TGTGCCAGCAGTCTGGGGGCAGGACCCTTCGGAAACACCATATATTTT. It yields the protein CASSLGAGPFGNTIYF.

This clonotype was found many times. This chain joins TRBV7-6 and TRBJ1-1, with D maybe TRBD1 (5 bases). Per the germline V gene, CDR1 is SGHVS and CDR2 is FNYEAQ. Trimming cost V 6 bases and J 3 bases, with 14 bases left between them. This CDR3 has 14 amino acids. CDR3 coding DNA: TGTGCCAGCAGACCTTTTCCGGGACACACTGAAGCTTTCTTT. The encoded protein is CASRPFPGHTEAFF.

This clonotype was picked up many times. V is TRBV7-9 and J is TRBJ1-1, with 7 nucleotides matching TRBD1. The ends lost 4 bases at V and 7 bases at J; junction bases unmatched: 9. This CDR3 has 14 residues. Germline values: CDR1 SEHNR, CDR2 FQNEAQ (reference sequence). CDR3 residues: CASSSGQLLSEAFF. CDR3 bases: TGTGCCAGCAGCTCGGGACAGCTCCTCAGTGAAGCTTTCTTT.

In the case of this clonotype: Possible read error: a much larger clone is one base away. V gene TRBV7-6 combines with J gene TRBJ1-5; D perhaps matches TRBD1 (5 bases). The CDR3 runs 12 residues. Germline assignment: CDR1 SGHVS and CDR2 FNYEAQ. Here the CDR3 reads CVSGGSNQPQHF. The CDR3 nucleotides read TGTGTCAGCGGGGGGAGCAATCAGCCCCAGCATTTT.

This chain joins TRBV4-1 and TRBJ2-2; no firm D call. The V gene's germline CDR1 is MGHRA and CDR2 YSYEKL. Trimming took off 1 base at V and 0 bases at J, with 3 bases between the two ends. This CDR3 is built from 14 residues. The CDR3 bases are TGCGCCAGCAGCCAAGGGACGAACACCGGGGAGCTGTTTTTT. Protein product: CASSQGTNTGELFF.

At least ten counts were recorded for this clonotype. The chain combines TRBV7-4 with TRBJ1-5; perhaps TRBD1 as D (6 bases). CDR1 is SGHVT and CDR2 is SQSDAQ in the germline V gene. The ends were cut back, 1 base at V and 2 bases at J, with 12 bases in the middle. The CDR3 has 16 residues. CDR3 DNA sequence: TGTGCCAGCAGCTTAGTATACAGGGAGGGCAATCAGCCCCAGCATTTT. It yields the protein CASSLVYREGNQPQHF.